Included here is one T cell receptor (beta chain) sequence, with context. Its recognized antigen is unknown. No base quality values were provided; no much bigger clone lies one nucleotide off. The sample originates from a study of shared T cell receptors in the human thymus (dated by TCRdb to the early 2020s). Broadly, across the study: The study examined how self-reactive, shared T-cell receptor alpha chains are generated in the human thymus.

From the cysteine through the phenylalanine, the CDR3 covers 16 amino acids. Only CDR3 DNA is held: 48 bases, read in frame from base 1. The V end loses 6 bases and the J end loses 1 base, and a stretch of 14 bases separates them. Sequences SGHRS (CDR1) and YFSETQ (CDR2) are obtained from the germline V gene. The method was the immunoSEQ multiplex PCR assay. This is the immuneACCESS table as TCRdb keeps it, with only in-frame sequences that have V and J called. A part of the clones is gone; compared with another copy, unresolved V genes explain less than half, and the rest is unexplained. This sample gives 72,000 or so clones in total; about 95% of them show up just once. The top ten clones comprise 0.033% of the sample.

This TCR derives from a human donor. The source material was thymocytes. This chain joins TRBV5-1 to TRBJ1-6, with no confident D gene call. The bases are TGCGCCAGCACCGACCCGGGGTTGTCCTATAATTCACCCCTCCACTTT. Translated, this is CASTDPGLSYNSPLHF.